Below, 19 T cell receptor beta chains from the same sample are listed, as sequenced in a study of T-cell reconstitution after alpha-beta-depleted transplantation in children. Using unique molecular identifiers, the investigators prepared the TCRbeta library. TCRdb recomputed calls from the PCR reads with MiXCR, one row per CDR3 protein. The sample yields roughly 280,000 distinct CDR3 sequences, 11% seen once. The starting material was peripheral blood, obtained 180 days after TCRalphabeta/CD19-depleted stem cell transplant. These receptors came from a male patient between 2 and 10 years old who had a stem cell transplant for chronic granulomatous disease, so the T cells may come from the graft donor.

This clonotype was seen repeatedly, ten times or more. CDR3 nucleotides: TGCGCCAGCAGCTTGGAATCGGGATCTCCCCAAAACATTCAGTACTTC. It specifies CASSLESGSPQNIQYF. The V call is TRBV5-1, the J call TRBJ2-4; possibly TRBD2 for D (5 bases). V was trimmed by 0 bases and J by 5 bases, leaving 15 bases between them. The CDR3 consists of 16 residues. CDR1 and CDR2 (germline): SGHRS, YFSETQ.

This clonotype occurred many times. The chain is built from TRBV5-1 and TRBJ2-7; perhaps TRBD2 as D (6 bases). V was trimmed by 4 bases and J by 6 bases, leaving 11 bases between them. Germline CDR1 and CDR2: SGHRS and YFSETQ. The CDR3 is 12 amino acids. CDR3 sequence reads: CASSPTSSEQYF. Here the CDR3 DNA reads TGCGCCAGCAGCCCAACTAGCAGCGAGCAGTACTTC.

For the CDR3, the DNA is TGTGCCAGCAGCTTGGGCCTAGCGGGAGGGCCCCTCACTGAGGATACGCAGTATTTT. This codes for CASSLGLAGGPLTEDTQYF. V usage is TRBV5-4 and J usage is TRBJ2-3; TRBD2 matches 12 bases. CDR1 and CDR2 (germline): SGHNT, YYREEE (reference sequence). V was clipped by 0 bases and J by 6 bases; unmatched bases: 14. There are 19 residues in the CDR3.

This clonotype was seen many times. The J gene is TRBJ2-7, the V gene TRBV6-2 or TRBV6-3, with 7 bases matching TRBD2. Germline CDR1 MNHEY, CDR2 SVGEGT. The CDR3 runs to 14 residues. Trimming cost V 0 bases and J 4 bases; bases outside gene matches: 3. CDR3 in amino acids: CASSYSGGRYEQYF. The CDR3 DNA reads as TGTGCCAGCAGTTACTCCGGGGGGAGATACGAGCAGTACTTC.

In this sample, this clonotype turned up many times. The rearrangement joins TRBV27 to TRBJ2-3; 10 bases are a match to TRBD2. CDR1 and CDR2 from the germline V gene are MNHEY and SMNVEV (reference sequence). The CDR3 spans 15 residues. Trimming removed 0 bases from V and 4 bases from J; junction bases left unmatched: 1. CDR3 in amino acids: CASSLSAGGADTQYF. The CDR3 region has the DNA TGTGCCAGCAGTTTATCAGCGGGGGGGGCAGATACGCAGTATTTT.

This clonotype was found a few times. This chain uses TRBV6-1 with TRBJ2-6, with D hard to call. This CDR3 contains 15 residues. Per germline, CDR1 MNHNS and CDR2 SASEGT. V was shortened by 6 bases and J by 2 bases, with 11 bases between the two germline ends. CDR3 sequence: CASRPYSTGANVLTF. The CDR3 bases are TGTGCCAGCAGACCTTACAGTACTGGGGCCAACGTCCTGACTTTC.

At least ten counts were recorded for this clonotype. V usage is TRBV6-2 or TRBV6-3 and J usage is TRBJ2-5; D perhaps matches TRBD2 (6 bases). There are 14 residues in the CDR3. The V and J ends lost 0 bases and 5 bases respectively, with 10 bases between them. From germline, CDR1 is MNHEY and CDR2 SVGEGT. CDR3 coding DNA: TGTGCCAGCAGTTACTCGTACGCGGGGGAGACCCAGTACTTC. This gives the protein CASSYSYAGETQYF.

This clonotype was seen at least ten times. CDR3 coding DNA: TGCGCCAGCAGGGAGGAAGAAGATACGCAGTATTTT. This gives the protein CASREEEDTQYF. The genes are TRBV5-1 and TRBJ2-3; weak D call: TRBD2 (5 bases). This CDR3 contains 12 residues. Germline V gene data show CDR1 as SGHRS and CDR2 as YFSETQ. Trimming removed 5 bases at V and 5 bases at J, with 9 bases between.

This clonotype showed up many times. This CDR3 reads CASSLVGSGISGANVLTF. The CDR3 DNA is TGCGCCAGCAGCTTGGTGGGGTCGGGGATCTCTGGGGCCAACGTCCTGACTTTC. This sequence joins TRBV5-1 and TRBJ2-6, with D possibly TRBD2 on 5 matching bases. The V gene lost 0 bases and the J gene lost 0 bases, with 13 bases spanning the gap. Germline CDR1 is SGHRS and CDR2 is YFSETQ. This CDR3 has 18 residues.

At least ten counts were recorded for this clonotype. This chain joins TRBV27 and TRBJ1-1, with D uncertain. This CDR3 has 13 amino acids. CDR1 is MNHEY and CDR2 is SMNVEV in the germline V gene (reference sequence). Trimming removed 1 base from V and 6 bases from J, with 9 bases in between. The CDR3 sequence: CASSLWQAAEAFF. The CDR3, as DNA: TGTGCCAGCAGTTTATGGCAGGCGGCTGAAGCTTTCTTT.

Regarding this clonotype: A read error may be the cause here, since a much bigger clone is one base away. The rearrangement joins TRBV20-1 to TRBJ1-6; 7 bases agree with TRBD1. Per the germline V gene, CDR1 is DFQATT and CDR2 is SNEGSKA (reference sequence). J lost 12 bases, V lost 1 base, and 12 bases had no gene match. The CDR3 has 15 amino acids. DNA of the CDR3: TGCAGTGCTAGAGGCTCGACAGGGTGTGTAGGACCCCTCCACTTT. Translation gives CSARGSTGCVGPLHF.

At least ten counts were recorded for this clonotype. The gene calls are TRBV3-1 and TRBJ1-3; 7 positions match TRBD1. V dropped 4 bases and J dropped 2; count of bases not matched to a gene: 2. The CDR3 loop spans 14 amino acids. Germline V gene lookup returns CDR1 LGHDT and CDR2 YNNKEL (reference sequence). The chain's CDR3 is CASSRQGTGNTIYF. Here the CDR3 DNA reads TGTGCCAGCAGCCGACAGGGAACTGGAAACACCATATATTTT.

This clonotype appeared many times. This rearrangement joins TRBV28 to TRBJ2-5, with D tentatively TRBD2 (5 bases). V was cut by 5 bases and J by 1 base, with 14 bases left in between. This CDR3 contains 15 residues. Germline-derived CDR1 and CDR2 are MDHEN and SYDVKM. In DNA, the CDR3 is TGTGCCAGCAGTGGAACTCGGCGGGTCCAAGAGACCCAGTACTTC. Protein sequence: CASSGTRRVQETQYF.

Regarding this clonotype: Possible read error: a much larger clone is one base away. V usage is TRBV20-1 and J usage is TRBJ2-3, with D possibly being TRBD2 (5 bases). Germline V gene lookup returns CDR1 DFQATT and CDR2 SNEGSKA (reference sequence). The CDR3 consists of 12 residues. V lost 5 bases and J lost 4, with 10 bases in between. DNA for the CDR3: TGCAGTGCTTCGAATAGCGCAGATACGCAGTATTTT. Amino acid sequence: CSASNSADTQYF.

This clonotype has a count of ten or more. The chain joins TRBV5-4 to TRBJ2-7; TRBD2 agrees at 13 bases. The CDR3 runs 15 residues. Germline V CDR1 and CDR2: SGHNT, YYREEE (reference sequence). V was pared by 3 bases and J by 3 bases, with 3 bases of the junction left unmatched. CDR3 nucleotide sequence: TGTGCCAGCAGCTACGGGACTAGCGGGGACTACGAGCAGTACTTC. Its protein is CASSYGTSGDYEQYF.

This clonotype occurred many times. V is TRBV7-9 and J is TRBJ1-2; TRBD1 agrees at 10 bases. Per the germline V gene, CDR1 is SEHNR and CDR2 is FQNEAQ (reference sequence). The V and J ends lost 6 bases and 6 bases, in that order; junction bases with no gene match: 10. CDR3 length: 15 residues. DNA for the CDR3: TGTGCCAGCAGGGATCGGGACAGGGGATACCATGGCTACACCTTC. This encodes CASRDRDRGYHGYTF. The entire variable domain, with the rest obtained from reference TRBV7-9 and TRBJ1-2, is as follows: DTGVSQNPRHKITKRGQNVTFRCDPISEHNRLYWYRQTLGQGPEFLTYFQNEAQLEKSRLLSDRFSAERPKGSFSTLEIQRTEQGDSAMYLCASRDRDRGYHGYTFGSGTRLTVV.

The genes are TRBV11-1 and TRBJ2-1; D possibly corresponds to TRBD1 (6 bases). Germline CDR1 is SGHAT and CDR2 is FQDESV (reference sequence). V lost 6 bases and J lost 5, with 17 bases in between. This CDR3 is 15 amino acids long. CDR3 sequence (DNA): TGTGCCAGCAGACAGCGAAACAGGGAACACAATGAGCAGTTCTTC. Protein: CASRQRNREHNEQFF.

The table lists this clonotype with many counts. The chain has TRBV11-3 and TRBJ2-1, with 8 bases matching TRBD2. V lost 5 bases to trimming and J lost 9 bases; unmatched junction nucleotides: 6. In germline, CDR1 is SGHNT, CDR2 YENEEA. This CDR3 spans 13 amino acids. The CDR3 spells CASSPRGGGEQFF. CDR3 nucleotide sequence: TGTGCCAGCAGCCCCCGGGGGGGTGGTGAGCAGTTCTTC.

This clonotype came up many times. The gene calls are TRBV10-1 and TRBJ2-3; TRBD2 aligns across 7 bases. The CDR3 is 14 amino acids. The germline gives CDR1 WNHNN, CDR2 SYGVQD (reference sequence). The V gene end was trimmed by 2 bases and the J gene end by 4 bases; junction bases not matched to a gene: 3. CDR3 region: CASSETAGADTQYF. CDR3 sequence (DNA): TGCGCCAGCAGTGAGACGGCGGGAGCAGATACGCAGTATTTT.